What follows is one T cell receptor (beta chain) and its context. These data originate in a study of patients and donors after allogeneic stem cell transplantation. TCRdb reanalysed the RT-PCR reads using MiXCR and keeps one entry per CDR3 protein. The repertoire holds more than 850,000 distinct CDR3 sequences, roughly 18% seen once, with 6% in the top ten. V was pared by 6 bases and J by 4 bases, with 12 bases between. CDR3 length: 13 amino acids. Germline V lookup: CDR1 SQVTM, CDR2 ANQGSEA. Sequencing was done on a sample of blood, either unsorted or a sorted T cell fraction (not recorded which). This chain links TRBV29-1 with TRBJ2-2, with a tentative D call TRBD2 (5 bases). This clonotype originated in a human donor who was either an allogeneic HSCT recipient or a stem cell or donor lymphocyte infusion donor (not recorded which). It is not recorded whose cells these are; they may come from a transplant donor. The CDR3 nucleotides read TGCAGCGTCAGGAGGCTACTCACCGGGGAGCTGTTTTTT. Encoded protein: CSVRRLLTGELFF.